Following are 5 T cell receptor beta chains from one sample sequenced in a study of human CD8 memory T cell subsets. The authors made TCR beta libraries using UMI-labeled 5' RACE. TCRdb reanalyzed the 5' RACE reads and collapses them to one entry per CDR3 protein, without DNA. The sample has some 5,400 distinct CDR3 sequences; the top ten hold about 35%. The sequencing input was CD8+ effector memory T cells (TEM) sorted from PBMCs. The subset here: effector memory CD8 T cells, CCR7- CD45RO+ CD95+. The receptors were gathered from a human donor in good health.

By frequency, this clonotype is medium-sized. The J gene is TRBJ2-3, the V gene TRBV20-1; no DNA is available, so the TRBD1 call from TCRdb remains unchecked. Germline CDR1 and CDR2: DFQATT and SNEGSKA (reference sequence). This CDR3 has 17 amino acids. CDR3 in amino acids: CSARVPWDRESVNTQYF.

This chain joins TRBV11-2 and TRBJ2-7; TCRdb returns TRBD1, unconfirmable since there is no DNA. The CDR3 totals 15 residues. Looked up from germline, CDR1 is SGHAT and CDR2 is FQNNGV. CDR3 region: CASSLEGTATGEQYF.

This chain uses TRBV6-5 with TRBJ2-1; TCRdb lists TRBD1, though no DNA is available to test this call. CDR1 MNHEY and CDR2 SVGAGI come from the germline V gene. The CDR3 is made up of 14 amino acids. The CDR3 sequence is CASRQGGPANEQFF.

V usage is TRBV20-1 and J usage is TRBJ2-7. Germline V lookup: CDR1 DFQATT, CDR2 SNEGSKA (reference sequence). The CDR3 has 14 residues. This chain's CDR3 is CSARDSTRWYEQYF.

The V gene is TRBV29-1, the J gene TRBJ1-2; lacking DNA, the TRBD1 call made by TCRdb goes unchecked. Germline assignment: CDR1 SQVTM and CDR2 ANQGSEA. The CDR3 is 13 amino acids. CDR3: CSVEDDRFYGYTF.